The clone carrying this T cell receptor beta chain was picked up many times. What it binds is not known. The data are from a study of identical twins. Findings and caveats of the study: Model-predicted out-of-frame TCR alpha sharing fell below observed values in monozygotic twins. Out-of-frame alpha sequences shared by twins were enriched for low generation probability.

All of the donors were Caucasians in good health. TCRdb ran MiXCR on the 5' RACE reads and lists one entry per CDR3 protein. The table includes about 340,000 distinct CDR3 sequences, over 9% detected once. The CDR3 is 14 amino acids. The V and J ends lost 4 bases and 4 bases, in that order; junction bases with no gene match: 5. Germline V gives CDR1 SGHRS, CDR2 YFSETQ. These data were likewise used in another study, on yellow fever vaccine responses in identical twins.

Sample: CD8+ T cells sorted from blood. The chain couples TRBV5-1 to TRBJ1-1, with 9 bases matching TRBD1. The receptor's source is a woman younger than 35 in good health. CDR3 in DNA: TGCGCCAGCAGCCATGGGACAGGGCGCACTGAAGCTTTCTTT. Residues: CASSHGTGRTEAFF.